A selection of T cell receptor beta chains follows, all from one sample in a study of shared clonotypes between healthy human individuals. Profiled with immunoSEQ multiplex PCR; TCRdb holds only in-frame clones, not every one. The data show 950,000 to 1,100,000 clones, about 80% seen once. Specimen: memory CD4+ T cells from PBMCs. The receptors originated from a man aged 18 to 29 in good health. Some clones in this sample may be carry-over from other donors' samples. Both conserved end residues are part of each CDR3. A D gene is named only where the DNA matches it firmly. Size values are once, few and many counts, or a class for expanded clones, and some rows have none.

v_call	j_call	d_call	clone_size	cdr3_aa	cdr3_nt
TRBV2	TRBJ2-7	TRBD2	.	CASRGLAGSYEQYF	TGTGCCAGCAGGGGACTAGCGGGGTCCTACGAGCAGTACTTC
TRBV9	TRBJ1-1	.	.	CASGKEGGAAEAFF	TGTGCCAGCGGGAAAGAAGGTGGAGCGGCTGAAGCTTTCTTT
TRBV4-2	TRBJ2-5	.	.	CASSQDFAGRRAEETQYF	TGTGCCAGCAGCCAAGATTTTGCAGGGCGGCGGGCCGAAGAGACCCAGTACTTC
TRBV6-6	TRBJ1-5	.	.	CASSQQGFDQPQHF	TGTGCCAGCAGTCAACAGGGATTCGATCAGCCCCAGCATTTT
TRBV7-9	TRBJ1-2	.	many	CASSLALGGADYGYTF	TGTGCCAGCAGCTTAGCGCTCGGGGGCGCAGACTATGGCTACACCTTC
TRBV19	TRBJ1-1	.	.	CASSYQGLRTEAFF	TGTGCCAGTAGTTACCAGGGGCTGAGAACTGAAGCTTTCTTT
TRBV2	TRBJ2-1	.	.	CASNGTPRDEQFF	TGTGCCAGCAACGGGACTCCTCGGGATGAGCAGTTCTTC
TRBV28	TRBJ2-7	.	.	CASRGGYEQYF	TGTGCCAGCAGAGGAGGGTACGAGCAGTACTTC
TRBV28	TRBJ2-7	TRBD2	.	CASRRVAGTYEQYF	TGTGCCAGCAGGCGGGTAGCGGGTACATACGAGCAGTACTTC
TRBV5-1	TRBJ1-5	.	.	CASSLTGESNQPQHF	TGCGCCAGCAGCTTGACTGGGGAGAGCAATCAGCCCCAGCATTTT
TRBV7-2	TRBJ2-7	.	once	CASSLASGEREQYF	TGTGCCAGCAGCTTAGCGTCGGGGGAGCGCGAGCAGTACTTC
TRBV10-3	TRBJ2-3	.	.	CAIGSQGTDTQYF	TGTGCCATCGGTTCCCAAGGCACAGATACGCAGTATTTT
TRBV2	TRBJ2-1	.	.	CASMRDRTLLAGTYNEQFF	TGTGCCAGCATGAGGGACAGAACCTTACTCGCGGGAACCTACAATGAGCAGTTCTTC
TRBV7-8	TRBJ1-1	.	.	CASSPVTVNTEAFF	TGTGCCAGCAGCCCAGTGACAGTGAACACTGAAGCTTTCTTT
TRBV6-5	TRBJ2-3	TRBD2	.	CASSSIGGRGDTQYF	TGTGCCAGCAGTTCGATTGGCGGGAGAGGAGATACGCAGTATTTT
TRBV27	TRBJ1-1	.	.	CASSPKQGRTEAFF	TGTGCCAGCAGTCCAAAACAGGGCCGGACTGAAGCTTTCTTT
TRBV6-4	TRBJ2-2	.	.	CASSDSLRGTGELFF	TGTGCCAGCAGTGACTCACTGCGGGGCACCGGGGAGCTGTTTTTT
TRBV5-4	TRBJ2-1	TRBD1	.	CASSLFLGQGGNEQFF	TGTGCCAGCAGCTTGTTCCTTGGACAGGGAGGAAATGAGCAGTTCTTC
TRBV28	TRBJ1-2	.	.	CASRTGPSRGYTF	TGTGCCAGCAGGACGGGACCGTCGAGGGGCTACACCTTC
TRBV5-4	TRBJ1-2	.	.	CASSADRPYGYTF	TGTGCCAGCAGCGCGGACCGACCCTATGGCTACACCTTC
TRBV18	TRBJ1-2	.	.	CASSPALANYGYTF	TGTGCCAGCTCACCAGCGTTAGCTAACTATGGCTACACCTTC
TRBV27	TRBJ1-5	.	once	CASSMRGNQPQHF	TGTGCCAGCAGTATGCGGGGTAATCAGCCCCAGCATTTT
TRBV5-4	TRBJ2-1	TRBD2	.	CASSSTSGGGGQFF	TGTGCCAGCAGCTCGACTAGCGGGGGGGGTGGTCAGTTCTTC
TRBV30	TRBJ1-4	.	.	CAWSRRGSGRNEKLFF	TGTGCCTGGAGTAGAAGGGGGAGCGGTCGTAATGAAAAACTGTTTTTT
TRBV20-1	TRBJ1-2	.	.	CSAREDGYTF	TGCAGTGCTAGAGAGGATGGCTACACCTTC
TRBV7-7	TRBJ2-2	TRBD1	.	CASSLDRDRATGELFF	TGTGCCAGCAGCTTGGACCGGGACAGGGCGACCGGGGAGCTGTTTTTT